These 21 T cell receptor beta chains originate from one sample sequenced in a study of persistence of HIV-infected CD4 T cells. An overlapping HIV-1 Gag peptide pool stimulated these cells at roughly 0.97 ug/peptide/mL. Responding CD4+ T cells were sorted by upregulation of both CD40 ligand and CD69. This was the immunoSEQ version 4 assay in survey mode. The protocol was immunoSEQ multiplex PCR, while the TCRdb copy is restricted to in-frame clones and leaves out a portion. The data hold more than 30,000 clones, with roughly 71% observed a single time. Their recognized antigens are unknown. Here the sequenced sample was CD4+ T cells sorted from PBMCs after approximately 20-hour stimulation, taken from a patient who received antiretroviral therapy. Receptors were obtained from an adult man with HIV who was CMV-seropositive.

The chain links TRBV7-2 to TRBJ2-3; D is unresolved. Germline loops: CDR1 SGHTA, CDR2 FQGNSA. The CDR3 spans 15 residues. Trimming took off 5 bases at V and 10 bases at J, with 22 bases between the two ends. The CDR3 coding sequence is TGTGCCAGCAGCCCTAATGGTGCGCGGCGCCTTCCGCAGTATTTT. Amino acids: CASSPNGARRLPQYF.

This clone was seen only a few times. Other DNA sequences in this sample translate to the same CDR3. This rearrangement joins TRBV7-9 to TRBJ1-5, with D unresolved. CDR3 size: 16 residues. Looked up from germline, CDR1 is SEHNR and CDR2 is FQNEAQ (reference sequence). V lost 1 base and J 5 bases, leaving 15 bases between the germline ends. CDR3 protein: CASSLGGSRRDQPQHF. The CDR3 coding sequence is TGTGCCAGCAGCTTAGGTGGCAGCCGTCGGGATCAGCCCCAGCATTTT. The full variable domain, with the rest looked up from reference TRBV7-9 and TRBJ1-5, is DTGVSQNPRHKITKRGQNVTFRCDPISEHNRLYWYRQTLGQGPEFLTYFQNEAQLEKSRLLSDRFSAERPKGSFSTLEIQRTEQGDSAMYLCASSLGGSRRDQPQHFGDGTRLSIL.

This clone has only one observation. The genes are TRBV5-6 and TRBJ1-1, with TRBD1 matching 7 bases. The CDR3 is 15 amino acids. From germline, CDR1 is SGHDT and CDR2 YYEEEE. J gave up 3 bases and V 3 bases, and 8 bases lay outside the gene matches. The CDR3 loop reads CASSWYRGVDTEAFF. CDR3 nucleotides: TGTGCCAGCAGCTGGTACAGGGGAGTCGACACTGAAGCTTTCTTT.

The gene calls are TRBV7-9 and TRBJ2-7; D possibly corresponds to TRBD2 (7 bases). Trimming removed 3 bases at V and 6 bases at J, with 12 bases between. CDR3 length: 13 residues. Germline loops: CDR1 SEHNR, CDR2 FQNEAQ (reference sequence). CDR3 DNA sequence: TGTGCCAGCAGCTTGAGGGGGGGAAGCGAGCAGTACTTC. Translation: CASSLRGGSEQYF.

V is TRBV6-1 and J is TRBJ2-7, with D possibly matching TRBD1 (5 bases). The CDR3 totals 13 residues. The V end was cut by 7 bases, the J end by 4 bases, with 14 bases between. Germline V gives CDR1 MNHNS, CDR2 SASEGT. CDR3 nucleotides: TGTGCCAGCACTTCCAGGGCGAGGTACGAGCAGTACTTC. Protein sequence: CASTSRARYEQYF.

This clone occurred a few times. V gene TRBV7-9 combines with J gene TRBJ1-4; D perhaps matches TRBD1 (5 bases). With 3 bases removed from V and 3 bases from J, the gap between germline ends came to 5 bases. Germline assignment: CDR1 SEHNR and CDR2 FQNEAQ (reference sequence). The CDR3 spans 13 residues. The CDR3 is CASSLGPNEKLFF. Written as DNA, the CDR3 is TGTGCCAGCAGCTTGGGGCCTAATGAAAAACTGTTTTTT. Filled out from reference TRBV7-9 and TRBJ1-4, the complete variable domain reads DTGVSQNPRHKITKRGQNVTFRCDPISEHNRLYWYRQTLGQGPEFLTYFQNEAQLEKSRLLSDRFSAERPKGSFSTLEIQRTEQGDSAMYLCASSLGPNEKLFFGSGTQLSVL.

This clone was counted between two and nine times. The chain couples TRBV5-4 to TRBJ1-2, with 7 bases lining up with TRBD1. The CDR3 sequence is 14 residues long. Germline values: CDR1 SGHNT, CDR2 YYREEE (reference sequence). V lost 2 bases and J lost 2; bases outside the gene matches: 3. CDR3 sequence (DNA): TGTGCCAGCAGCTTAGTGGGACAGAACTATGGCTACACCTTC. It encodes CASSLVGQNYGYTF. The variable domain in full, with the rest retrieved from reference TRBV5-4 and TRBJ1-2, is ETGVTQSPTHLIKTRGQQVTLRCSSQSGHNTVSWYQQALGQGPQFIFQYYREEENGRGNFPPRFSGLQFPNYSSELNVNALELDDSALYLCASSLVGQNYGYTFGSGTRLTVV.

The rearrangement joins TRBV19 to TRBJ2-3, with 7 bases that match TRBD1. J was trimmed by 6 bases and V by 4 bases; bases with no gene match: 7. There are 14 residues in the CDR3. Looked up from germline, CDR1 is LNHDA and CDR2 is SQIVND (reference sequence). In DNA, the CDR3 is TGTGCCAGTAGTAGAAGAGGGGGCCCTGATACGCAGTATTTT. Its translation: CASSRRGGPDTQYF.

This clone was detected only once. The chain carries TRBV6-6 and TRBJ1-6; a weak D match, TRBD1 (6 bases). The germline V and J ends were trimmed by 4 bases and 7 bases, with 17 bases remaining between them. CDR1 is MNHNY, CDR2 SVGAGI, per germline (reference sequence). The CDR3 length is 16 residues. CDR3 in DNA: TGTGCCAGCAGTTTTAGGCCCCCAGGGGTAAATTCACCCCTCCACTTT. Translated, it gives CASSFRPPGVNSPLHF.

This chain connects TRBV7-2 to TRBJ1-2; 9 bases map to TRBD1. Germline V gene lookup returns CDR1 SGHTA and CDR2 FQGNSA. Germline trimming cut 4 bases from V and 4 bases from J; bases unmatched to any gene: 7. The CDR3 sequence is 15 residues long. CDR3 sequence reads: CASSSGQGNSYGYTF. The CDR3 region has the DNA TGTGCCAGCAGCTCCGGACAGGGGAATTCCTATGGCTACACCTTC.

The V gene is TRBV5-1, the J gene TRBJ1-1; D might be TRBD1 (6 bases). Trimming shortened V by 1 base and J by 1 base, and 17 bases separated the two germline ends. This CDR3 is 17 amino acids long. Looked up from germline, CDR1 is SGHRS and CDR2 is YFSETQ. CDR3 loop: CASSLSTGSFQNTEAFF. The DNA for the CDR3 is TGCGCCAGCAGCTTGAGTACAGGGAGCTTTCAGAACACTGAAGCTTTCTTT.

This chain joins TRBV3-1 (or the pseudogene TRBV3-2) and TRBJ2-2; no reliable D call. Germline CDR1 is LGHDT and CDR2 is YNNKEL (reference sequence). This CDR3 spans 18 amino acids. V was clipped by 1 base and J by 3 bases, with 18 bases between them. CDR3 in DNA: TGTGCCAGCAGCCAAGGTGTTGTGCGGCAGACCTACACCGGGGAGCTGTTTTTT. Its protein is CASSQGVVRQTYTGELFF.

The chain uses TRBV7-2 and TRBJ2-7, with TRBD2 identical over 10 bases. The CDR3 loop spans 15 amino acids. The V and J ends lost 6 bases and 7 bases, in that order; junction bases with no gene match: 12. Germline V gene lookup returns CDR1 SGHTA and CDR2 FQGNSA. The CDR3 sequence: CASSSTSGTFREQYF. The CDR3 DNA follows: TGTGCCAGCAGTTCCACTAGCGGGACCTTTAGGGAGCAGTACTTC. The variable domain in full, with the rest retrieved from reference TRBV7-2 and TRBJ2-7, is GAGVSQSPSNKVTEKGKDVELRCDPISGHTALYWYRQSLGQGLEFLIYFQGNSAPDKSGLPSDRFSAERTGGSVSTLTIQRTQQEDSAVYLCASSSTSGTFREQYFGPGTRLTVT.

The V gene is TRBV18, the J gene TRBJ2-7, with 11 bases that match TRBD2. Trimming cost V 2 bases and J 4 bases; bases outside gene matches: 7. The CDR3 totals 16 residues. Germline CDR1 is KGHSH and CDR2 is LQKENI. In DNA, the CDR3 is TGTGCCAGCTCACCATCGATTAGCGGGGGGGCGTACGAGCAGTACTTC. It encodes CASSPSISGGAYEQYF.

This clone has only one observation. The gene calls are TRBV20-1 and TRBJ2-2; 7 nucleotides align to TRBD1. This CDR3 is 15 amino acids long. Trimming at V came to 5 bases and at J to 1 base, leaving 7 bases not matched to a gene. Germline V gene sequence: CDR1 DFQATT, CDR2 SNEGSKA (reference sequence). CDR3 bases: TGCAGTGCTCGTGGGGGACAGTTGAACACCGGGGAGCTGTTTTTT. Its translation: CSARGGQLNTGELFF.

The genes are TRBV24-1 and TRBJ2-2; TRBD1 matches at 8 bases. With V trimmed by 3 bases and J by 5 bases, 7 bases remained unmatched. Germline CDR1 is KGHDR and CDR2 is SFDVKD. This CDR3 has 16 amino acids. CDR3 coding DNA: TGTGCCACCAGTGATCCCCGGACAGGGCTAACCGGGGAGCTGTTTTTT. It yields the protein CATSDPRTGLTGELFF.

The CDR3 reads CASSQDPPGPGEKLFF. The CDR3 DNA follows: TGTGCCAGCAGCCAAGATCCGCCGGGACCAGGGGAAAAACTGTTTTTT. J is TRBJ1-4 and V is TRBV3-1 (or the pseudogene TRBV3-2), with TRBD1 as a possible D gene (5 bases). The ends were cut back, 0 bases at V and 8 bases at J, with 16 bases in the middle. The CDR3 extends over 16 amino acids. Germline assignment: CDR1 LGHDT and CDR2 YNNKEL (reference sequence).

The chain links TRBV28 to TRBJ2-1, with 7 bases matching TRBD2. The junction had 4 bases not matched to a gene; V was cut back by 6 bases and J by 2 bases. Germline CDR1 is MDHEN and CDR2 is SYDVKM. The CDR3 is 14 amino acids. The CDR3 loop reads CASSPGTTYNEQFF. CDR3 coding DNA: TGTGCCAGCAGCCCGGGGACTACCTACAATGAGCAGTTCTTC. The full variable domain, with the rest looked up from reference TRBV28 and TRBJ2-1, is DVKVTQSSRYLVKRTGEKVFLECVQDMDHENMFWYRQDPGLGLRLIYFSYDVKMKEKGDIPEGYSVSREKKERFSLILESASTNQTSMYLCASSPGTTYNEQFFGPGTRLTVL.

The genes are TRBV5-1 and TRBJ2-7; unclear D gene. Trimming took 0 bases from V and 2 from J, leaving 9 bases between them. The CDR3 is made up of 14 amino acids. The germline V gene has CDR1 SGHRS and CDR2 YFSETQ. The DNA for the CDR3 is TGCGCCAGCAGCTTGGCGGTGGCCCCCTACGAGCAGTACTTC. Protein: CASSLAVAPYEQYF.

The chain has TRBV2 and TRBJ1-1; a weak D match, TRBD1 (5 bases). The CDR3 has 15 amino acids. In germline, CDR1 is SNHLY, CDR2 FYNNEI. V lost 2 bases and J lost 0, with 10 bases in between. In DNA, the CDR3 is TGTGCCAGCAGTGAAATGCAGGGCGTGAACACTGAAGCTTTCTTT. Translating gives CASSEMQGVNTEAFF.

This clone was seen only a few times. The chain uses TRBV18 and TRBJ1-5; tentatively, D is TRBD1 (5 bases). This CDR3 spans 14 amino acids. The germline V and J ends were trimmed by 3 bases and 2 bases, with 8 bases remaining between them. Germline assignment: CDR1 KGHSH and CDR2 LQKENI. The CDR3 nucleotides read TGTGCCAGCTCACCGGGGGGACGCAATCAGCCCCAGCATTTT. Its protein product is CASSPGGRNQPQHF.